This T cell receptor (beta chain) was identified during a study of vaccination and CD4 T cells after COVID-19. Note on this clonotype: The target antigen is unknown.

The treatment: roughly 11-day PBMC culture with coronavirus spike peptide pools or control peptides (ViraFEST assay). The Oncomine TCR Beta short-read assay sequenced DNA from cultured CD4+ T cells. TCRdb re-analysed the PCR reads in MiXCR, keeping a single row per CDR3 protein. This sample has approximately 12,000 distinct CDR3 sequences, with under 65% found just once. Trimming took 0 bases from V and 5 from J, leaving 13 bases between them. Germline V gives CDR1 SNHLY, CDR2 FYNNEI. The CDR3 consists of 15 residues. V is TRBV2 and J is TRBJ1-1; D remains unclear. The specimen comprised cultured CD4+ T cells from blood, sampled after SARS-CoV-2 vaccination. The TCR was taken from a human donor with COVID-19. In DNA form, the CDR3 reads TGTGCCAGCAGTGAAGCTCGTGGGGATGGGACTGAAGCTTTCTTT. As protein: CASSEARGDGTEAFF.